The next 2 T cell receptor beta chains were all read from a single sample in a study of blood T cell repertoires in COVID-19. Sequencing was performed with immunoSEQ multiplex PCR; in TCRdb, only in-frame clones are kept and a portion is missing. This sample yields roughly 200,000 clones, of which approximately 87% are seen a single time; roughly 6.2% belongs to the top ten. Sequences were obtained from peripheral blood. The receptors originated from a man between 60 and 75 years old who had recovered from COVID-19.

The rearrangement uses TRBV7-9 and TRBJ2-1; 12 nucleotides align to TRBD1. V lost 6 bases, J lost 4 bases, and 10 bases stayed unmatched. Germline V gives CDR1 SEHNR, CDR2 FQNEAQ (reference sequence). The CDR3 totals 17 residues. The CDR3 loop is CASRFTGTGGLYNEQFF. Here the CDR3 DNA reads TGTGCCAGCAGATTTACCGGGACAGGGGGCTTATACAATGAGCAGTTCTTC.

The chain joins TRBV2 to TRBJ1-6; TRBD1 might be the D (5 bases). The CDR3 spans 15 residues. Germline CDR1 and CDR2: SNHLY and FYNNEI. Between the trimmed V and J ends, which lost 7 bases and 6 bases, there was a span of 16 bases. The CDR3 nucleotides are TGTGCCAGCACCGAGGAGGGGCGTCGTAATTCACCCCTCCACTTT. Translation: CASTEEGRRNSPLHF.